This passage covers 3 T cell receptor beta chains from one sample sequenced in a study of T-cell reconstitution after alpha-beta-depleted transplantation in children. This sample's TCRbeta library carried unique molecular identifier barcodes. MiXCR was run by TCRdb on the PCR reads, yielding one entry per CDR3 protein. The sample includes approximately 800,000 distinct CDR3 sequences, around 15% of them seen just once. This specimen consisted of PBMCs, mostly from graft donor cells, obtained 360 days after TCRalphabeta/CD19-depleted stem cell transplant. These receptors all stem from a male patient younger than 18 who had a stem cell transplant for acute lymphoblastic leukemia, so the T cells may come from the graft donor.

This clonotype was detected only a few times. This rearrangement joins TRBV12-3 or TRBV12-4 to TRBJ1-1; 9 bases agree with TRBD1. The CDR3 covers 14 residues. After removal of 6 bases from V and 3 bases from J, the junction contained 5 bases not matched to a gene. The CDR3 bases are TGTGCCAGCAGGAACAGGGGGCAGGACACTGAAGCTTTCTTT. As protein: CASRNRGQDTEAFF.

The chain links TRBV27 to TRBJ2-1; 9 bases agree with TRBD1. V gave up 3 bases and J gave up 7 bases; unmatched junction bases: 4. The CDR3 totals 14 residues. CDR1 is MNHEY, CDR2 SMNVEV, per germline (reference sequence). The CDR3 DNA is TGTGCCAGCAGTTTGGGGACAGGGTGGAATGAGCAGTTCTTC. Protein sequence: CASSLGTGWNEQFF.

This clonotype was detected a few times. The chain couples TRBV27 to TRBJ2-1; 10 nucleotides agree with TRBD2. The germline V gene encodes CDR1 MNHEY and CDR2 SMNVEV (reference sequence). V lost 6 bases to trimming and J lost 5 bases; unmatched junction nucleotides: 7. This CDR3 has 15 residues. CDR3 sequence reads: CASSDRGLANNEQFF. CDR3 coding DNA: TGTGCCAGCAGCGATAGGGGACTAGCGAACAATGAGCAGTTCTTC.